The rows below give T cell receptor beta chains drawn from one sample of a study of vaccination effects on CD4 cells after COVID-19. These receptors have no known antigen. Measured with immunoSEQ multiplex PCR; TCRdb has only the in-frame clones, and not every one. The sample contains 50,000 or so clones, just under 80% of which appear only once. This sample comprised CD4+ T cells from PBMCs cultured with HCoV-OC43 spike peptides, obtained before COVID-19 vaccination. The receptors stem from a human donor who received a COVID-19 vaccine. Each CDR3 is given with its conserved first and last residue. D genes are given only for firm matches. Not all rows give a size; the values are once, few, many and, for expanded clones, a class.

d_call | j_call | v_call | clone_size | cdr3_aa | cdr3_nt
TRBD1 | TRBJ2-6 | TRBV30 | - | CAWYRDRGLGANVLTF | TGTGCCTGGTACCGGGACAGGGGGCTTGGGGCCAACGTCCTGACTTTC
TRBD2 | TRBJ2-1 | TRBV20-1 | - | CSASRGGSYNEQFF | TGCAGTGCTAGTCGGGGGGGATCCTACAATGAGCAGTTCTTC
- | TRBJ2-2 | TRBV4-2 | - | CASSQDPEGGTGELFF | TGTGCCAGCAGCCAAGATCCGGAGGGGGGCACCGGGGAGCTGTTTTTT
TRBD2 | TRBJ2-1 | TRBV28 | - | CASQSGGFRVSEQFF | TGTGCCAGCCAATCGGGGGGTTTCAGGGTCAGTGAGCAGTTCTTC
- | TRBJ1-1 | TRBV25-1 | - | CASRSGRDTEAFF | TGTGCCAGCAGGTCCGGCAGGGACACTGAAGCTTTCTTT
- | TRBJ1-4 | TRBV28 | - | CASSRAGSQNEKLFF | TGTGCCAGCAGCCGCGCCGGGTCTCAGAATGAAAAACTGTTTTTT
- | TRBJ2-3 | TRBV5-1 | - | CASSLDGSRTDTQYF | TGCGCCAGCAGCTTGGATGGGAGTAGGACAGATACGCAGTATTTT
TRBD1 | TRBJ2-1 | TRBV5-1 | - | CASSSGQASYNEQFF | TGCGCCAGCAGCTCCGGACAGGCTTCCTACAATGAGCAGTTCTTC
- | TRBJ1-6 | TRBV28 | once | CASSFPLGGNSPLHF | TGTGCCAGCAGTTTCCCCCTTGGGGGCAATTCACCCCTCCACTTT
- | TRBJ1-5 | TRBV7-9 | few | CASSLAGTSNQPQHF | TGTGCCAGCAGCTTAGCAGGGACGAGCAATCAGCCCCAGCATTTT
TRBD2 | TRBJ2-1 | TRBV5-1 | - | CASSLLPPGLAGYNEQFF | TGCGCCAGCAGCTTATTGCCCCCGGGACTAGCGGGTTACAATGAGCAGTTCTTC
TRBD2 | TRBJ2-1 | TRBV2 | - | CASTKSGGSYNEQFF | TGTGCCAGCACCAAAAGCGGGGGTTCCTACAATGAGCAGTTCTTC
- | TRBJ2-1 | TRBV9 | few | CASSPSMGNNEQFF | TGTGCCAGCAGCCCCAGCATGGGGAACAATGAGCAGTTCTTC
- | TRBJ2-3 | TRBV18 | - | CASSPLVRADTQYF | TGTGCCAGCTCACCATTGGTTCGGGCAGATACGCAGTATTTT
TRBD1 | TRBJ1-4 | TRBV5-1 | - | CASSLDRGNEKLFF | TGCGCCAGCAGCCTCGACAGGGGGAATGAAAAACTGTTTTTT
TRBD1 | TRBJ2-2 | TRBV10-3 | - | CAISSDRAWGIPGGTGELFF | TGTGCCATCAGTTCGGACAGGGCGTGGGGTATACCTGGGGGTACCGGGGAGCTGTTTTTT
- | TRBJ1-1 | TRBV9 | few | CASSFSTGDTEAFF | TGTGCCAGCAGCTTCTCGACCGGGGACACTGAAGCTTTCTTT
TRBD1 | TRBJ1-5 | TRBV2 | - | CASSERAGGSNQPQHF | TGTGCCAGCAGTGAAAGGGCAGGGGGTAGCAATCAGCCCCAGCATTTT
- | TRBJ2-5 | TRBV3-1/TRBV3-2 | - | CASSQSDGPQETQYF | TGTGCCAGCAGCCAATCGGACGGCCCCCAAGAGACCCAGTACTTC
TRBD2 | TRBJ2-4 | TRBV3-1/TRBV3-2 | - | CASSRLRTSGGSKNIQYF | TGTGCCAGCAGCCGCCTCAGGACTAGCGGGGGGAGCAAAAACATTCAGTACTTC
- | TRBJ1-3 | TRBV4-1 | - | CASSQGGGGRNTIYF | TGCGCCAGCAGCCAAGGAGGTGGTGGGCGAAACACCATATATTTT
- | TRBJ2-3 | TRBV7-2 | - | CASSLRGAGTDTQYF | TGTGCCAGCAGCTTACGGGGGGCCGGCACAGATACGCAGTATTTT
TRBD1 | TRBJ2-6 | TRBV18 | - | CASSPQTGVASGANVLTF | TGTGCCAGCTCACCACAGACAGGGGTTGCGAGTGGGGCCAACGTCCTGACTTTC
- | TRBJ2-3 | TRBV2 | few | CASKYAGLADTQYF | TGTGCCAGCAAGTATGCAGGGTTGGCGGATACGCAGTATTTT
- | TRBJ2-2 | TRBV4-1 | - | CASSQAIRGAGELFF | TGCGCCAGCAGCCAAGCTATAAGGGGGGCCGGGGAGCTGTTTTTT
TRBD1 | TRBJ1-1 | TRBV5-1 | - | CASSDQGGSTEAFF | TGCGCCAGCAGCGACCAGGGGGGATCAACTGAAGCTTTCTTT
- | TRBJ2-5 | TRBV2 | - | CASSGNYGGETQYF | TGTGCCAGCAGCGGGAATTATGGGGGAGAGACCCAGTACTTC
- | TRBJ1-1 | TRBV3-1/TRBV3-2 | - | CASSREYTEAFF | TGTGCCAGCAGCCGGGAGTACACTGAAGCTTTCTTT
- | TRBJ2-5 | TRBV27 | - | CASSPRGQTQYF | TGTGCCAGCAGCCCCCGGGGACAGACCCAGTACTTC
- | TRBJ2-4 | TRBV21-1 | - | CASSHDSLAKNIQYF | TGTGCCAGCAGCCACGACAGTTTAGCCAAAAACATTCAGTACTTC
TRBD1 | TRBJ1-1 | TRBV3-1/TRBV3-2 | - | CASNDRETEAFF | TGTGCCAGCAACGACAGGGAAACTGAAGCTTTCTTT
TRBD1 | TRBJ1-2 | TRBV7-8 | few | CASSLEGQGARYGYTF | TGTGCCAGCAGCTTAGAAGGACAGGGGGCCCGCTATGGCTACACCTTC
TRBD1 | TRBJ1-6 | TRBV5-5 | - | CASSPDRGQNSSPLHF | TGTGCCAGCAGCCCGGACAGGGGGCAGAACTCTTCACCCCTCCACTTT
TRBD1 | TRBJ2-6 | TRBV4-1 | - | CASSLPRDRGSGANVLTF | TGCGCCAGCAGCCTCCCCCGGGACAGGGGCTCCGGGGCCAACGTCCTGACTTTC
- | TRBJ2-1 | TRBV3-1/TRBV3-2 | - | CASENFGSYNEQFF | TGTGCCAGCGAGAACTTCGGGAGTTACAATGAGCAGTTCTTC
- | TRBJ1-5 | TRBV4-1 | - | CASSQNGQYNQPQHF | TGCGCCAGCAGCCAAAACGGACAGTATAATCAGCCCCAGCATTTT
- | TRBJ2-3 | TRBV5-8 | - | CASSLGIATDTQYF | TGTGCCAGCAGCTTGGGTATAGCCACAGATACGCAGTATTTT